A selection of T cell receptor beta chains follows, all from one sample in a study of blood T cell repertoires in COVID-19. Here immunoSEQ multiplex PCR was the method, and the copy in TCRdb shows in-frame clones only, minus some. This table has 95,000 to 100,000 clones, about 92% appearing once. The specimen was peripheral blood. The receptor set was obtained from a man aged 50 to 59 with active COVID-19. CDR3s include the opening cysteine and the closing phenylalanine or tryptophan. The order of the fields is clone size, D gene, V gene, J gene, CDR3 DNA, CDR3 protein. A D gene is named only where the DNA matches it firmly. Some rows have no size entry. The others give once, few or many, or a class for an expanded clone.

abundance: .; d_gene: TRBD1; v_gene: TRBV25-1; j_gene: TRBJ2-3; CDR3nt: TGTGCCAGCAGTGAAAGGGGCCGGGACAGGTCTGGGGATACGCAGTATTTT; CDR3aa: CASSERGRDRSGDTQYF
abundance: once; d_gene: .; v_gene: TRBV11-2; j_gene: TRBJ1-5; CDR3nt: TGTGCCAGCAGCTTAGCCCCTGGAGGCAATCAGCCCCAGCATTTT; CDR3aa: CASSLAPGGNQPQHF
abundance: once; d_gene: .; v_gene: TRBV7-3; j_gene: TRBJ2-3; CDR3nt: TGTGCCAGCAGCTTGCTAGCTACTGCCACAGATACGCAGTATTTT; CDR3aa: CASSLLATATDTQYF
abundance: .; d_gene: .; v_gene: TRBV4-2; j_gene: TRBJ1-1; CDR3nt: TGTGCCAGCAGCCATCTCCCCACCCCCGACAGAATTGAAGCTTTCTTT; CDR3aa: CASSHLPTPDRIEAFF
abundance: .; d_gene: TRBD1; v_gene: TRBV19; j_gene: TRBJ1-5; CDR3nt: TGTGCCAGTAGTGTCGGACAGGGTAATCAGCCCCAGCATTTT; CDR3aa: CASSVGQGNQPQHF
abundance: .; d_gene: .; v_gene: TRBV27; j_gene: TRBJ1-5; CDR3nt: TGTGCCAGCAGTTTACCGGAGGGGTTAAGCAATCAGCCCCAGCATTTT; CDR3aa: CASSLPEGLSNQPQHF
abundance: .; d_gene: .; v_gene: TRBV28; j_gene: TRBJ1-3; CDR3nt: TGTGCCAGCAGTTTTAGGGGAACTGGAAACACCATATATTTT; CDR3aa: CASSFRGTGNTIYF
abundance: .; d_gene: TRBD2; v_gene: TRBV11-2; j_gene: TRBJ2-7; CDR3nt: TGTGCCAGCAGCTTAACGGGACTAGCGGGAGTTGCCGAGCAGTACTTC; CDR3aa: CASSLTGLAGVAEQYF
abundance: .; d_gene: TRBD2; v_gene: TRBV27; j_gene: TRBJ2-3; CDR3nt: TGTGCCAGCAGCCCCCAAAGCGGGATTACCGCGAATACGCAGTATTTT; CDR3aa: CASSPQSGITANTQYF
abundance: once; d_gene: .; v_gene: TRBV10-3; j_gene: TRBJ2-4; CDR3nt: TGTGCCATCAGTGAAGGAACAGGGAAAAACATTCAGTACTTC; CDR3aa: CAISEGTGKNIQYF
abundance: .; d_gene: .; v_gene: TRBV6-2/TRBV6-3; j_gene: TRBJ2-5; CDR3nt: TGTGCCAGCAGTTTTGAGGGAATCGAGACCCAGTACTTC; CDR3aa: CASSFEGIETQYF
abundance: .; d_gene: .; v_gene: TRBV28; j_gene: TRBJ1-6; CDR3nt: TGTGCCAGCAGCGGGCCCCAGGGACTCTCACCCCTCCACTTT; CDR3aa: CASSGPQGLSPLHF
abundance: .; d_gene: TRBD2; v_gene: TRBV29-1; j_gene: TRBJ2-1; CDR3nt: TGCAGCGTTGACAGGGGACTAGTTTACAATGAGCAGTTCTTC; CDR3aa: CSVDRGLVYNEQFF
abundance: .; d_gene: .; v_gene: TRBV28; j_gene: TRBJ2-1; CDR3nt: TGTGCCAGCCGATCGGGAGCTCTGAGGAATGAGCAGTTCTTC; CDR3aa: CASRSGALRNEQFF
abundance: .; d_gene: .; v_gene: TRBV24-1; j_gene: TRBJ1-6; CDR3nt: TGTGCCACCAGTGATATAGCTGAGAATTCACCCCTCCACTTT; CDR3aa: CATSDIAENSPLHF
abundance: .; d_gene: TRBD1; v_gene: TRBV7-3; j_gene: TRBJ2-4; CDR3nt: TGTGCCAGCAGCTCTGACAGGGCGGACATTCAGTACTTC; CDR3aa: CASSSDRADIQYF
abundance: .; d_gene: TRBD1; v_gene: TRBV19; j_gene: TRBJ1-5; CDR3nt: TGTGCCAGTAGGCGGGACAGGGCCCCGAATCAGCCCCAGCATTTT; CDR3aa: CASRRDRAPNQPQHF
abundance: .; d_gene: TRBD2; v_gene: TRBV9; j_gene: TRBJ2-1; CDR3nt: TGTGCCAGCAGCGTAGGGACTAGCGGGAGAGTTGGTGAGCAGTTCTTC; CDR3aa: CASSVGTSGRVGEQFF
abundance: .; d_gene: TRBD1; v_gene: TRBV3-1/TRBV3-2; j_gene: TRBJ1-4; CDR3nt: TGTGCCAGCAGCCCGCCGGGACAGGCCCGGTGGAGAAAACTGTTTTTT; CDR3aa: CASSPPGQARWRKLFF
abundance: .; d_gene: TRBD2; v_gene: TRBV3-1/TRBV3-2; j_gene: TRBJ2-1; CDR3nt: TGTGCCAGCAGCCAAGTTTCTGCGGGAGGGCCAGGAGAGCAGTTCTTC; CDR3aa: CASSQVSAGGPGEQFF
abundance: .; d_gene: .; v_gene: TRBV24-1; j_gene: TRBJ1-1; CDR3nt: TGTGCCACCAGTGACCGGGGTGGGACTGAAGCTTTCTTT; CDR3aa: CATSDRGGTEAFF
abundance: once; d_gene: TRBD2; v_gene: TRBV18; j_gene: TRBJ2-7; CDR3nt: TGTGCCAGCTCACCAGGCGGGAGTACAGGCTCCTACGAGCAGTACTTC; CDR3aa: CASSPGGSTGSYEQYF
abundance: .; d_gene: TRBD2; v_gene: TRBV10-1; j_gene: TRBJ2-3; CDR3nt: TGCGCCAGCAGTGTTCTAGCGGGAGGGCCTGGTACGCAGTATTTT; CDR3aa: CASSVLAGGPGTQYF
abundance: .; d_gene: TRBD2; v_gene: TRBV29-1; j_gene: TRBJ2-3; CDR3nt: TGCAGCGTCCAAGCGGGAGGAACAGATACGCAGTATTTT; CDR3aa: CSVQAGGTDTQYF
abundance: .; d_gene: .; v_gene: TRBV5-1; j_gene: TRBJ2-7; CDR3nt: TGCGCCAGCAGCTTGGGTACAGGGATGGGGTCCTACGAGCAGTACTTC; CDR3aa: CASSLGTGMGSYEQYF
abundance: .; d_gene: .; v_gene: TRBV5-1; j_gene: TRBJ2-7; CDR3nt: TGCGCCAGCATTGGCTCAAAATACGAGCAGTACTTC; CDR3aa: CASIGSKYEQYF
abundance: .; d_gene: TRBD2; v_gene: TRBV6-5; j_gene: TRBJ2-3; CDR3nt: TGTGCCAGCACCCCGATAGCGGGGGGGGCAGATACGCAGTATTTT; CDR3aa: CASTPIAGGADTQYF
abundance: .; d_gene: TRBD1; v_gene: TRBV2; j_gene: TRBJ1-1; CDR3nt: TGTGCCAGCAGTCTGGACAGGCTGAACACTGAAGCTTTCTTT; CDR3aa: CASSLDRLNTEAFF
abundance: .; d_gene: TRBD1; v_gene: TRBV6-5; j_gene: TRBJ1-1; CDR3nt: TGTGCCAGCAGTTCGACAGGGGGCATCAGGAACACTGAAGCTTTCTTT; CDR3aa: CASSSTGGIRNTEAFF
abundance: .; d_gene: TRBD2; v_gene: TRBV7-9; j_gene: TRBJ2-2; CDR3nt: TGTGCCAGCAGCCAGGAGGGACTATATTACACCGGGGAGCTGTTTTTT; CDR3aa: CASSQEGLYYTGELFF
abundance: .; d_gene: TRBD1; v_gene: TRBV9; j_gene: TRBJ2-2; CDR3nt: TGTGCCAGCAGCGTGAGAGCCGGGACAGGGAACACCGGGGAGCTGTTTTTT; CDR3aa: CASSVRAGTGNTGELFF
abundance: .; d_gene: .; v_gene: TRBV5-4; j_gene: TRBJ2-7; CDR3nt: TGTGCCAGCAGCGCGCGGGGGCCTTTTGACGAGCAGTACTTC; CDR3aa: CASSARGPFDEQYF
abundance: once; d_gene: .; v_gene: TRBV2; j_gene: TRBJ1-1; CDR3nt: TGTGCCAGCAGGAGGTCAAGTGGAGTGGACACTGAAGCTTTCTTT; CDR3aa: CASRRSSGVDTEAFF
abundance: .; d_gene: .; v_gene: TRBV28; j_gene: TRBJ2-7; CDR3nt: TGTGCCAGCAGTTTAGGAGGGGGGGGGTCCTACGAGCAGTACTTC; CDR3aa: CASSLGGGGSYEQYF
abundance: .; d_gene: .; v_gene: TRBV5-6; j_gene: TRBJ1-2; CDR3nt: TGTGCCAGCAGCGTCGGGACTATCTATGGCTACACCTTC; CDR3aa: CASSVGTIYGYTF
abundance: once; d_gene: TRBD2; v_gene: TRBV13; j_gene: TRBJ2-1; CDR3nt: TGTGCCAGCAGCTCAGGAGCGGGAGGGCCCGGTCGCTCCTACAATGAGCAGTTCTTC; CDR3aa: CASSSGAGGPGRSYNEQFF
abundance: once; d_gene: TRBD2; v_gene: TRBV5-1; j_gene: TRBJ2-7; CDR3nt: TGCGCCAGCAGCAAAGGGACTAGCGAAATCTACGAGCAGTACTTC; CDR3aa: CASSKGTSEIYEQYF
abundance: .; d_gene: TRBD2; v_gene: TRBV4-1; j_gene: TRBJ2-7; CDR3nt: TGCGCCAGCAGCCAAGATGAGCGGGAGGGCTACGAGCAGTACTTC; CDR3aa: CASSQDEREGYEQYF
abundance: few; d_gene: .; v_gene: TRBV5-6; j_gene: TRBJ1-5; CDR3nt: TGTGCCAGCAGCTTAGGTATTTTACAAGGGGCTAGCAATCAGCCCCAGCATTTT; CDR3aa: CASSLGILQGASNQPQHF
abundance: .; d_gene: .; v_gene: TRBV27; j_gene: TRBJ2-6; CDR3nt: TGTGCCAGCAGGAGATCTGGGGCCAACGTCCTGACTTTC; CDR3aa: CASRRSGANVLTF
abundance: .; d_gene: .; v_gene: TRBV28; j_gene: TRBJ2-7; CDR3nt: TGTGCCAGCAGTTTTTTAGGCCTTGACACGATGGTAGGGCAGTACTTC; CDR3aa: CASSFLGLDTMVGQYF
abundance: .; d_gene: TRBD2; v_gene: TRBV7-6; j_gene: TRBJ2-3; CDR3nt: TGTGCCAGCAGCTTTTGGCCGGGAGGGGGCACAGATACGCAGTATTTT; CDR3aa: CASSFWPGGGTDTQYF
abundance: .; d_gene: TRBD2; v_gene: TRBV6-5; j_gene: TRBJ2-5; CDR3nt: TGTGCCAGCAGAGGACTAGCGAGAGACACCCAGTACTTC; CDR3aa: CASRGLARDTQYF
abundance: once; d_gene: .; v_gene: TRBV30; j_gene: TRBJ2-5; CDR3nt: TGTGCCTGGAGTGTACTAGGACGGACCGACCAAGAGACCCAGTACTTC; CDR3aa: CAWSVLGRTDQETQYF